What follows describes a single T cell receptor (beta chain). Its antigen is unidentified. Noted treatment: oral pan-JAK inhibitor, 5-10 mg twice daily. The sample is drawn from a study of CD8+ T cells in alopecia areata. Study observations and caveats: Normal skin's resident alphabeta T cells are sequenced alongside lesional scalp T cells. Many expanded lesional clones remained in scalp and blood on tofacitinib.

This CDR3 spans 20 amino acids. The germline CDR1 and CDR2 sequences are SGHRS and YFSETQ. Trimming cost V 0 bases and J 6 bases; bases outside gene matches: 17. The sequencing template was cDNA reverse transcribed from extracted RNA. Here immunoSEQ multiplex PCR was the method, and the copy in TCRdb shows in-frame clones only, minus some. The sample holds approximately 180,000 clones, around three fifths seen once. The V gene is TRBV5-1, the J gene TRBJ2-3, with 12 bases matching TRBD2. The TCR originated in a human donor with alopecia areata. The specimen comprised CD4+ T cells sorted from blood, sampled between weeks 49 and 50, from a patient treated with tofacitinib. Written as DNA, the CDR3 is TGCGCCAGCAGCTTGGAACTACTAGCGGGGGGCTCGGCTCCCCCCGATACGCAGTATTTT. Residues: CASSLELLAGGSAPPDTQYF. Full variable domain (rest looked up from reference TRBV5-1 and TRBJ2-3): KAGVTQTPRYLIKTRGQQVTLSCSPISGHRSVSWYQQTPGQGLQFLFEYFSETQRNKGNFPGRFSGRQFSNSRSEMNVSTLELGDSALYLCASSLELLAGGSAPPDTQYFGPGTRLTVL.